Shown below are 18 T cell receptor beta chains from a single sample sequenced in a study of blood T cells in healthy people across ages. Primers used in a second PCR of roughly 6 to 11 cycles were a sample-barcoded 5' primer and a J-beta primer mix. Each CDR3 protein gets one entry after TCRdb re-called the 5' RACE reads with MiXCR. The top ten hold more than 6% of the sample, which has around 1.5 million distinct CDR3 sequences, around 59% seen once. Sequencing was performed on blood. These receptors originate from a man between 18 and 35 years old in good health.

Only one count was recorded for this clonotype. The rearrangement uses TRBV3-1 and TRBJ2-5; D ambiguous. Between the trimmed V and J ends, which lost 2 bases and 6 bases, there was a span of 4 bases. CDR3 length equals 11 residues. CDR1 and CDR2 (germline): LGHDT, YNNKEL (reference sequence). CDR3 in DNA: TGTGCCAGCAGCCAAATGCAGACCCAGTACTTC. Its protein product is CASSQMQTQYF.

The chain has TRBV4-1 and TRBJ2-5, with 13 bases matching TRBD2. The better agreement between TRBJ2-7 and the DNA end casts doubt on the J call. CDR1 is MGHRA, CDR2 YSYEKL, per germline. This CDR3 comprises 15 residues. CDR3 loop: CASSQGGLAGDEQYF. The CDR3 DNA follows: TGCGCCAGCAGCCAAGGCGGACTAGCGGGAGACGAGCAGTACTTC.

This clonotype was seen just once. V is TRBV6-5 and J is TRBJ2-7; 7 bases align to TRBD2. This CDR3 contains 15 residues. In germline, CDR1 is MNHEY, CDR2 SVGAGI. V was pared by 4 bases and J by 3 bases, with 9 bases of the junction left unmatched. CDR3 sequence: CASSSTRLALYEQYF. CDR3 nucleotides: TGTGCCAGCAGTTCCACCAGACTAGCTCTCTACGAGCAGTACTTC.

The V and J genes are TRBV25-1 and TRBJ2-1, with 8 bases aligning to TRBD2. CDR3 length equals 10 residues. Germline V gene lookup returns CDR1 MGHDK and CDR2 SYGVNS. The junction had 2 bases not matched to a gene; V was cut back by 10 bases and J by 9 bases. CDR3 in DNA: TGTGCCACCGGGAGGGTTGAGCAGTTCTTC. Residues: CATGRVEQFF.

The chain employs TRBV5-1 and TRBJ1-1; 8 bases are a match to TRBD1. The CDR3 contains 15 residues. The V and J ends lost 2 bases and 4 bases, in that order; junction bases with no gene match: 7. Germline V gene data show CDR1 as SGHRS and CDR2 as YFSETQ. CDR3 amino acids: CASSLDRGLGTEAFF. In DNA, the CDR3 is TGCGCCAGCAGCTTAGACAGGGGTCTAGGCACTGAAGCTTTCTTT.

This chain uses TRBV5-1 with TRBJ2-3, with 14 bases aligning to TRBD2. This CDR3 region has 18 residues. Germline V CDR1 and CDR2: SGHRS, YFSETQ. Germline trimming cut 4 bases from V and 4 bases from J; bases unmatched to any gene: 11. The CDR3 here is CASSPMGLAGELADTQYF. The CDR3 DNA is TGCGCCAGCAGCCCTATGGGACTAGCGGGAGAGCTTGCAGATACGCAGTATTTT.

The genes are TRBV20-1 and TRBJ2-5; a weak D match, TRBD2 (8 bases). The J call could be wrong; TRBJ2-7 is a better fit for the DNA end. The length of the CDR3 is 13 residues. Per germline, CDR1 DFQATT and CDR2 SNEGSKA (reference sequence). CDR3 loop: CSATGGDSYEQYF. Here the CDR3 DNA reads TGCAGTGCTACCGGGGGGGACAGCTACGAGCAGTACTTC.

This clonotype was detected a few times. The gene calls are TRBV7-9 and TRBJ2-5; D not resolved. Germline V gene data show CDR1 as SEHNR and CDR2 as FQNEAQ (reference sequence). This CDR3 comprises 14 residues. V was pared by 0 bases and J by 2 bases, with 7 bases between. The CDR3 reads CASSLAASQETQYF. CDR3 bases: TGTGCCAGCAGCTTAGCCGCATCTCAAGAGACCCAGTACTTC.

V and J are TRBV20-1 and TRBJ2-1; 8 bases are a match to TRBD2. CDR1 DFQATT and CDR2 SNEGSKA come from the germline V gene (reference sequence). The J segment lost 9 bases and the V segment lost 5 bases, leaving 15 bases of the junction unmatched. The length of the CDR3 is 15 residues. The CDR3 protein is CSAEPRGGHVGEQFF. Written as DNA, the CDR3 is TGCAGTGCTGAGCCCCGGGGGGGCCATGTCGGTGAGCAGTTCTTC.

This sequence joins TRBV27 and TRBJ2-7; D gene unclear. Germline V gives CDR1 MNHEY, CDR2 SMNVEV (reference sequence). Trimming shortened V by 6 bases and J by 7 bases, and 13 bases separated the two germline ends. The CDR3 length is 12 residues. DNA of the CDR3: TGTGCCAGCAGAGGATTGGAGACAGAGCAGTACTTC. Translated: CASRGLETEQYF.

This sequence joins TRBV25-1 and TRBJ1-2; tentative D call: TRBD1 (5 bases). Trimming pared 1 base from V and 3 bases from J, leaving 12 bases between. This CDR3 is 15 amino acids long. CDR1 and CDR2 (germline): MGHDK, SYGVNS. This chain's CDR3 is CASSESREGDYGYTF. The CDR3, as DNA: TGTGCCAGCAGTGAATCCAGGGAAGGGGACTATGGCTACACCTTC.

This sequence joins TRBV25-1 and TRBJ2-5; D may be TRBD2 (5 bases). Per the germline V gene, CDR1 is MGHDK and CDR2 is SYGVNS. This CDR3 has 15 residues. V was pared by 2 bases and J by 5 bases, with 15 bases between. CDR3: CASSEEGGYGETQYF. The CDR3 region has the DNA TGTGCCAGCAGTGAAGAGGGTGGGTACGGGGAGACCCAGTACTTC.

The CDR3 loop reads CASTEDRSNYGYTF. The CDR3 DNA reads as TGTGCCAGCACCGAAGACAGGTCTAACTATGGCTACACCTTC. The V gene is TRBV6-5, the J gene TRBJ1-2; D may be TRBD1 (6 bases). The V end lost 7 bases, the J end lost 0 bases, and 12 bases lay between the germline ends. Germline V lookup: CDR1 MNHEY, CDR2 SVGAGI. The CDR3 runs to 14 residues.

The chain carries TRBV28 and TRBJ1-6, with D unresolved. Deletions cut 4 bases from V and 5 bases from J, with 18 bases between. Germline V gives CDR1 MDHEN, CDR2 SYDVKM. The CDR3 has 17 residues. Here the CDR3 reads CASSSFRSGKDNSPLHF. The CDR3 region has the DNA TGTGCCAGCAGTTCATTCCGGTCGGGGAAGGATAATTCACCCCTCCACTTT.

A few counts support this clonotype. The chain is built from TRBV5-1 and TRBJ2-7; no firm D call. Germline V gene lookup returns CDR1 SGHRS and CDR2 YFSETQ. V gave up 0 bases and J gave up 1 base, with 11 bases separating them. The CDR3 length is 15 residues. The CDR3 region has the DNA TGCGCCAGCAGCTTGGGATCGTACCAATCCTACGAGCAGTACTTC. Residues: CASSLGSYQSYEQYF.

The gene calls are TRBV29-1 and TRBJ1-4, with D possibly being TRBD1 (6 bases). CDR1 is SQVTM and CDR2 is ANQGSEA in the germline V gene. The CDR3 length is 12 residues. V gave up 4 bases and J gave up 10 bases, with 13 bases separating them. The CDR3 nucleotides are TGCAGCGTTGCAGGGGAAGAGGGAAAACTGTTTTTT. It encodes CSVAGEEGKLFF.

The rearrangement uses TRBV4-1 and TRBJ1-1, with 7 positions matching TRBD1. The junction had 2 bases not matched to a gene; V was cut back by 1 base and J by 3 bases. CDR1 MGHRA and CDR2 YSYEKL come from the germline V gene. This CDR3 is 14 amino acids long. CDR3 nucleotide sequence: TGCGCCAGCAGCCAAGTAACAGGGGACACTGAAGCTTTCTTT. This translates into CASSQVTGDTEAFF.

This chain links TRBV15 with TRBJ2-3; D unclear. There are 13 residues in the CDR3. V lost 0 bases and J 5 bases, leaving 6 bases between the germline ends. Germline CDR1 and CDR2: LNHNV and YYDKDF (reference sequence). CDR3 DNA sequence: TGTGCCACCAGCAGAGATGTAGTAGATACGCAGTATTTT. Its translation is CATSRDVVDTQYF. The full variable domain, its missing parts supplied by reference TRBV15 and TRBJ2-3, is DAMVIQNPRYQVTQFGKPVTLSCSQTLNHNVMYWYQQKSSQAPKLLFHYYDKDFNNEADTPDNFQSRRPNTSFCFLDIRSPGLGDTAMYLCATSRDVVDTQYFGPGTRLTVL.